This TCR beta chain was recorded in a study of cytomegalovirus exposure and HLA in healthy donors. Notes on the study in general: While the bulk of TCR sequences proved rare, some public TCRs turned up in many donors. Analysis was carried out at a later point, and it linked a missense DCLRE1C variant to TCR beta V- and J-gene trimming. CMV serostatus was the sole immune exposure data available.

Researchers ran the PCR with 60 Vbeta and 13 Jbeta primers. Sequencing was performed with immunoSEQ multiplex PCR; in TCRdb, only in-frame clones are kept and a portion is missing. The sample yields just over 150,000 clones, approximately 84% seen once. Germline CDR1 and CDR2: LNHDA and SQIVND (reference sequence). This CDR3 has 15 amino acids. V was clipped by 6 bases and J by 0 bases, with 9 bases between them. About this clone: The antigen is undetermined.

The specimen was PBMCs. The J gene is TRBJ2-6, the V gene TRBV19, with no clear D. This clonotype was obtained from a male donor in good health and CMV-seropositive. For the CDR3, the DNA is TGTGCCAGTAGCCAGGTGGACTCTGGGGCCAACGTCCTGACTTTC. It specifies CASSQVDSGANVLTF.